The 20 T cell receptor beta chains presented below share a single source sample, sequenced in a study of blood T cell repertoires in COVID-19. Assay: immunoSEQ multiplex PCR; the TCRdb copy retains only in-frame clones and omits some. The table records roughly 350,000 clones, around 91% of them present only once. Material for sequencing was peripheral blood. The source of these receptors is a woman younger than 30 who had recovered from COVID-19.

This clone was seen a handful of times. This chain uses TRBV7-9 with TRBJ2-7, with 10 bases matching TRBD1. Germline V lookup: CDR1 SEHNR, CDR2 FQNEAQ (reference sequence). V was clipped by 4 bases and J by 3 bases; unmatched bases: 0. The length of the CDR3 is 13 residues. The CDR3 nucleotides are TGTGCCAGCAGCTGGGACAGGGGCTACGAGCAGTACGTC. Encoded protein: CASSWDRGYEQYV.

The chain joins TRBV6-6 to TRBJ2-3; TRBD1 matches 11 bases. Losses at the gene ends were 11 bases for V and 1 base for J; bases not matched to a gene: 2. This CDR3 has 13 residues. CDR1 and CDR2 (germline): MNHNY, SVGAGI (reference sequence). CDR3 coding DNA: TGTGCCGGGGGACAGGGGGGCACAGATACGCAGTATTTT. Protein product: CAGGQGGTDTQYF.

The genes are TRBV7-9 and TRBJ2-5, with a weak D call TRBD1 (5 bases). Trimming took 5 bases from V and 4 from J, leaving 14 bases between them. This CDR3 has 14 amino acids. CDR1 and CDR2 (germline): SEHNR, FQNEAQ (reference sequence). The CDR3 DNA reads TGTGCCAGCAGCCCAATAGGGGCCCCAGAGACCCAGTACTTC. It translates to CASSPIGAPETQYF.

The V call is TRBV27, the J call TRBJ2-2, with 10 nucleotides matching TRBD1. The CDR3 length is 17 residues. Unmatched junction bases numbered 5, after V lost 3 bases and J lost 1 base. Germline values: CDR1 MNHEY, CDR2 SMNVEV (reference sequence). CDR3 DNA sequence: TGTGCCAGCAGTTTGGCGGGACAGGGGTTGAACACCGGGGAGCTGTTTTTT. Its protein is CASSLAGQGLNTGELFF.

The chain has TRBV7-2 and TRBJ2-1; 7 bases match TRBD2. V lost 2 bases to trimming and J lost 4 bases; unmatched junction nucleotides: 5. Germline V gene data show CDR1 as SGHTA and CDR2 as FQGNSA. The CDR3 runs to 15 residues. DNA for the CDR3: TGTGCCAGCAGCTTAAGAGCGGGAAAATACAATGAGCAGTTCTTC. Its protein is CASSLRAGKYNEQFF.

The rearrangement links TRBV6-2 or TRBV6-3 to TRBJ2-7; weak D call: TRBD1 (6 bases). Germline V CDR1 and CDR2: MNHEY, SVGEGT. Trimming cost V 0 bases and J 0 bases, with 9 bases left between them. This CDR3 comprises 15 residues. The CDR3 coding sequence is TGTGCCAGCAGTTACTCGCTGACAGGCTCCTACGAGCAGTACGTC. It specifies CASSYSLTGSYEQYV.

This clone was counted a single time. The same CDR3 arises from other DNA sequences in this sample as well. The J gene is TRBJ2-2, the V gene TRBV11-3, with 9 positions matching TRBD1. The CDR3 runs 15 residues. From germline, CDR1 is SGHNT and CDR2 YENEEA. The V and J ends lost 1 base and 5 bases, in that order; junction bases with no gene match: 2. CDR3 region: CASSLGGQGTGELFF. CDR3 bases: TGTGCCAGCAGCTTAGGGGGACAGGGTACCGGGGAGCTGTTTTTT.

The chain joins TRBV5-6 to TRBJ1-1, with 12 bases matching TRBD1. The CDR3 totals 15 residues. Trimming took 3 bases from V and 11 from J; bases not matched to a gene: 11. Germline V gene lookup returns CDR1 SGHDT and CDR2 YYEEEE. CDR3 bases: TGTGCCAGCAGCTCCCGGGACAGGGGGCAAGTATTCGCTTTCTTT. It translates to CASSSRDRGQVFAFF.

The chain combines TRBV30 with TRBJ1-4; D not certain. CDR3 length equals 13 residues. CDR1 is GTSNPN, CDR2 SVGIG, per germline (reference sequence). V gave up 8 bases and J gave up 0 bases, with 10 bases separating them. CDR3 DNA: TGTGCCAGAGAGGATACAACTAATGAAAAACTGTTTTTT. As protein: CAREDTTNEKLFF.

This sequence joins TRBV7-8 and TRBJ1-5; D unclear. The V gene's germline CDR1 is SGHVS and CDR2 FQNEAQ. The ends were cut back, 5 bases at V and 1 base at J, with 9 bases in the middle. The CDR3 extends over 14 amino acids. CDR3: CASSRTRSNQPQHF. Here the CDR3 DNA reads TGTGCCAGCAGCCGGACCAGGAGCAATCAGCCCCAGCATTTT. Based on the CDR3 plus reference TRBV7-8 and TRBJ1-5, the full variable domain is GAGVSQSPRYKVAKRGQDVALRCDPISGHVSLFWYQQALGQGPEFLTYFQNEAQLDKSGLPSDRFFAERPEGSVSTLKIQRTQQEDSAVYLCASSRTRSNQPQHFGDGTRLSIL.

The chain is built from TRBV7-2 and TRBJ2-3, with TRBD2 identical over 10 bases. V lost 4 bases to trimming and J lost 0 bases; unmatched junction nucleotides: 1. CDR1 is SGHTA and CDR2 is FQGNSA in the germline V gene. The CDR3 contains 15 residues. CDR3 amino acids: CASSWTSGSTDTQYF. The DNA for the CDR3 is TGTGCCAGCAGCTGGACTAGCGGTAGCACAGATACGCAGTATTTT. The variable domain in full, with the rest retrieved from reference TRBV7-2 and TRBJ2-3, is GAGVSQSPSNKVTEKGKDVELRCDPISGHTALYWYRQSLGQGLEFLIYFQGNSAPDKSGLPSDRFSAERTGGSVSTLTIQRTQQEDSAVYLCASSWTSGSTDTQYFGPGTRLTVL.

J is TRBJ2-1 and V is TRBV7-8, with a tentative D call TRBD2 (6 bases). V was clipped by 4 bases and J by 0 bases, with 13 bases between them. This CDR3 has 16 residues. Germline loops: CDR1 SGHVS, CDR2 FQNEAQ. The CDR3: CASSSLAPSSYNEQFF. The CDR3 DNA follows: TGTGCCAGCAGCTCTCTAGCGCCAAGCTCCTACAATGAGCAGTTCTTC.

This chain uses TRBV10-3 with TRBJ1-4, with D perhaps TRBD1 (5 bases). V lost 10 bases, J lost 5 bases, and 11 bases lay in between. In germline, CDR1 is ENHRY, CDR2 SYGVKD. The CDR3 covers 12 residues. The CDR3 is CASGTENEKLFF. CDR3 coding DNA: TGTGCCAGCGGGACCGAGAATGAAAAACTGTTTTTT.

The chain is built from TRBV7-9 and TRBJ2-3; D is perhaps TRBD1 (6 bases). CDR1 is SEHNR, CDR2 FQNEAQ, per germline (reference sequence). This CDR3 region has 13 residues. V dropped 4 bases and J dropped 4 bases, with 9 bases sitting between them. The DNA of the CDR3 is TGTGCCAGCAGCTGGACAGCTTCAGATACGCAGTATTTT. Translating it yields CASSWTASDTQYF.

The chain combines TRBV5-1 with TRBJ2-5; D perhaps matches TRBD1 (6 bases). This CDR3 region has 14 residues. The germline CDR1 and CDR2 sequences are SGHRS and YFSETQ. V lost 0 bases and J 2 bases, leaving 8 bases between the germline ends. The DNA for the CDR3 is TGCGCCAGCAGCTTGGGGGGACATCAAGAGACCCAGTACTTC. As protein: CASSLGGHQETQYF.

The J gene is TRBJ1-5, the V gene TRBV6-2 or TRBV6-3; weak D call: TRBD1 (6 bases). This CDR3 region has 18 residues. Trimming shortened V by 0 bases and J by 11 bases, and 26 bases separated the two germline ends. CDR1 is MNHEY, CDR2 SVGEGT, per germline. The CDR3 sequence: CASSYSLGQRQEGGSQHF. In DNA form, the CDR3 reads TGTGCCAGCAGTTACTCCCTTGGTCAACGACAGGAGGGAGGGTCCCAGCATTTT.

The rearrangement uses TRBV27 and TRBJ2-3; 9 bases are shared with TRBD1. Trimming at V came to 5 bases and at J to 2 bases, leaving 11 bases not matched to a gene. Germline-derived CDR1 and CDR2 are MNHEY and SMNVEV (reference sequence). The CDR3 runs 17 residues. The CDR3 is CASSPSLRDRDTDTQYF. The CDR3 DNA reads as TGTGCCAGCAGTCCGTCTCTCCGGGACAGGGACACAGATACGCAGTATTTT.

The chain combines TRBV2 with TRBJ2-5, with TRBD2 as a possible D gene (5 bases). CDR3 length: 13 amino acids. Per germline, CDR1 SNHLY and CDR2 FYNNEI. V lost 1 base and J lost 7, with 10 bases in between. The CDR3 here is CASSEESEGTQYF. In nucleotides, the CDR3 is TGTGCCAGCAGTGAAGAATCCGAGGGGACCCAGTACTTC.

The chain links TRBV6-5 to TRBJ2-7; a possible D gene is TRBD2 (7 bases). Trimming left V 6 bases short and J 5 bases short, with 17 bases between. The germline V gene encodes CDR1 MNHEY and CDR2 SVGAGI. This CDR3 has 14 residues. The CDR3, as DNA: TGTGCCAGCAGCCCCCTAGGGGGGGCGAACGAGCAGTACGTC. Protein sequence: CASSPLGGANEQYV.

This clone was seen only once. The chain carries TRBV11-3 and TRBJ2-3; 10 bases align to TRBD1. V lost 4 bases to trimming and J lost 5 bases; unmatched junction nucleotides: 9. CDR1 SGHNT and CDR2 YENEEA come from the germline V gene. This CDR3 is built from 16 residues. The CDR3 loop is CASSSPWTGGRDTQYF. In DNA, the CDR3 is TGTGCCAGCAGCTCACCTTGGACAGGGGGGCGAGATACGCAGTATTTT.